This TCR beta chain appears in the sequencing data of a study of blood T cell repertoires in COVID-19. Across the whole study: Nucleic acid was either cDNA or gDNA, and it came from T cells, B-cell-depleted T cells, or PBMCs.

In the original processing: Reference gene primer amplification yielded estimated nucleated cell counts. The data were produced by immunoSEQ multiplex PCR, yet TCRdb's version contains in-frame clones alone and is incomplete. The V and J calls and clone size are taken from that table; D and trimming were inferred from the DNA. The table has around 69,000 clones, approximately 86% seen once. Per germline, CDR1 SGHVS and CDR2 FQNEAQ. Losses at the gene ends were 2 bases for V and 5 bases for J; bases not matched to a gene: 4. CDR3 length equals 16 residues. This TCR derives from a man aged 50-59 years with active COVID-19. The rearrangement links TRBV7-8 to TRBJ2-1, with 12 bases matching TRBD2. Sequenced input: peripheral blood. The CDR3 here is CASSLFASGGDNEQFF. The CDR3 nucleotides are TGTGCCAGCAGCTTATTCGCTAGCGGGGGGGACAATGAGCAGTTCTTC.